This T cell receptor (beta chain) was recovered during a study of PD-1 blockade in classical Hodgkin lymphoma (dated by TCRdb to 2018 to 2021). Study-wide context: Nivolumab dosing was 3 mg/kg intravenously every 2 weeks, continuing until either disease progression or unacceptable toxicity. The study used CyTOF and TCR beta sequencing to define a peripheral blood immune signature of response to PD-1 blockade in classical Hodgkin lymphoma.

This clone appeared a few times. Its antigen is currently not known. The sample holds no much larger clone one base away, and base qualities are not on file. Sample time point, as interpreted from the label and publication: cycle 2 day 1 (C2D1) of nivolumab. Every trial patient had relapsed after autologous stem cell transplantation, and cohorts A, B and C differed in prior brentuximab vedotin exposure. A total of around 59 patients with relapsed/refractory classical Hodgkin lymphoma made up the trial cohort, and each patient's best overall response was complete response, partial response or progressive disease. Trial patients were treated with single-agent nivolumab in the multi-cohort phase II CheckMate 205 trial. An independent review committee assessed best overall response by applying the 2007 International Working Group response criteria. PBMCs from the trial were collected at three points: immediately before nivolumab initiation (C1D1), and during therapy at cycle 2 day 1 and cycle 4 day 1. Peripheral blood was collected in 8 mL Vacutainer Cell Preparation Tubes, from which PBMCs were isolated by centrifugation and then cryopreserved.

Study-wide conclusions, independent of this receptor: A significant rise by C4D1 was seen in CD4+ but not CD8+ TCR diversity (p=0.0027 vs p=0.16), with the rise being most apparent in complete responders (p=0.02). Lower diversity was observed in patients in whom nivolumab was started less than 1 year after ASCT, and these patients were excluded from later analyses so that confounding by immune reconstitution would be avoided. Baseline TCR diversity was reported as lower in newly diagnosed patients than in healthy donors, and lower still in relapsed/refractory patients. Baseline diversity similar to that of newly diagnosed patients was observed in trial patients achieving complete response, whereas significantly lower diversity was observed in partial responders and progressors. Only a single clinical trial cohort was studied, and what caused the repertoire differences, possibly disease activity or prior therapy, remained undefined.

The Qiagen DNeasy kit was used to extract genomic DNA from unsorted PBMCs and from the negatively selected CD4+ and CD8+ fractions. TCR beta CDR3 regions were amplified by immunoSEQ multiplex PCR using primers annealing to V and J segments. Amplification bias was minimized using a synthetic immune receptor repertoire, and residual bias was removed computationally after sequencing. Per the original workflow: Repertoire diversity was quantified as the Shannon entropy index using custom Python scripts. Unsorted, CD4+ and CD8+ repertoires were analyzed separately, except in combined analyses where CD4+ and CD8+ sequences were merged in silico. A clone was considered expanded if an increase in frequency of at least 2-fold after treatment relative to C1D1 was found, and a pseudocount of 0.5 was applied to clones undetected at baseline. Singleton clones were defined as clones with 0 or 1 copy at C1D1, and non-singleton clones were defined as clones with 2 or more copies. By matching protein sequences in sorted samples from the same patient, clones expanded in unsorted samples were annotated as CD4+, CD8+ or unknown. Wilcoxon tests on paired samples were used to test changes in diversity from C1D1 to C4D1. TCRdb carries this immuneACCESS record with in-frame sequences only. Its versions omit some clonotypes, under half of them owing to an unresolved V gene in the studies checked, with the rest unexplained. V, J and clone size reflect that table, while D and trimming were determined from the DNA. Across this sample there are roughly 90,000 clones, with 75% to 85% seen only once. The top ten hold roughly 15% of the sample.

From its cysteine to its phenylalanine, the CDR3 spans 15 amino acids. Here the CDR3 DNA is all that survives: 45 bases in frame from base 1. Sequences ENHRY (CDR1) and SYGVKD (CDR2) are obtained from the germline V gene. V lost 2 bases and J lost 7 bases; the stretch between them is 14 bases long. This TCR was sampled from a human donor with classical Hodgkin lymphoma. Specimen: peripheral blood mononuclear cells (PBMCs), collected before the second cycle of nivolumab. This chain is built from TRBV10-3 and TRBJ2-2; TRBD2 is a weak D gene call, 5 bases matching. The CDR3 reads as follows: CAISERALVGGELFF. The nucleotide sequence is given as TGTGCCATCAGTGAGAGGGCACTAGTCGGCGGGGAGCTGTTTTTT.